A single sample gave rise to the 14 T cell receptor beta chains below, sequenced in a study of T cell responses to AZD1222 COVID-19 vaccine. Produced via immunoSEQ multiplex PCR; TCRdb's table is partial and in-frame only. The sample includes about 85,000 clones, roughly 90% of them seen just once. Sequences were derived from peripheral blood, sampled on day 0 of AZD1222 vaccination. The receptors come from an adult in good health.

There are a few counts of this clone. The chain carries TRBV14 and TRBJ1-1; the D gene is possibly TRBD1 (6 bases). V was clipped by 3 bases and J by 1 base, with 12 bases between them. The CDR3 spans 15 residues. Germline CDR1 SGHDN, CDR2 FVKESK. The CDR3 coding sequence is TGTGCCAGCAGCCAGCTGACAGGTCAGAACACTGAAGCTTTCTTT. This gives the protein CASSQLTGQNTEAFF.

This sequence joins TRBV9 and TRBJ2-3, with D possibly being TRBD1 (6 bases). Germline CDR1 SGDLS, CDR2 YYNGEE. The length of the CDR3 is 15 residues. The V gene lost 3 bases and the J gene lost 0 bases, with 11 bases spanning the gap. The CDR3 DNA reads TGTGCCAGCAGCGAGGGGGTTGATAGCACAGATACGCAGTATTTT. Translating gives CASSEGVDSTDTQYF. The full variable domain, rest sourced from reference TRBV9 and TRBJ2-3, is DSGVTQTPKHLITATGQRVTLRCSPRSGDLSVYWYQQSLDQGLQFLIQYYNGEERAKGNILERFSAQQFPDLHSELNLSSLELGDSALYFCASSEGVDSTDTQYFGPGTRLTVL.

The DNA of the CDR3 is TGTGCCAGCAGCGGGACAGGGGGGGACTACGAGCAGTACTTC. Translating it yields CASSGTGGDYEQYF. The V call is TRBV28, the J call TRBJ2-7, with 11 bases lining up with TRBD1. Per the germline V gene, CDR1 is MDHEN and CDR2 is SYDVKM. J gave up 3 bases and V 6 bases, and 4 bases lay outside the gene matches. The CDR3 consists of 14 residues.

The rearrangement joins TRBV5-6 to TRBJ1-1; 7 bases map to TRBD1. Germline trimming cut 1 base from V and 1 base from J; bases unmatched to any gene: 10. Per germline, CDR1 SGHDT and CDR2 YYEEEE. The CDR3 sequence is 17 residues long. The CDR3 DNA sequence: TGTGCCAGCAGCTTGAGGGGGCCATGGGGCTCGAACACTGAAGCTTTCTTT. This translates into CASSLRGPWGSNTEAFF.

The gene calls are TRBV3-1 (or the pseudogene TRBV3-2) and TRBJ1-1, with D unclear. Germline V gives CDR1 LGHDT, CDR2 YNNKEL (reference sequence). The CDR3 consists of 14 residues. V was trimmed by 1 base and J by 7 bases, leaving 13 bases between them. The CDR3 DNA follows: TGTGCCAGCAGCCAAGGTGGCTACGGCTATGAAGCTTTCTTT. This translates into CASSQGGYGYEAFF.

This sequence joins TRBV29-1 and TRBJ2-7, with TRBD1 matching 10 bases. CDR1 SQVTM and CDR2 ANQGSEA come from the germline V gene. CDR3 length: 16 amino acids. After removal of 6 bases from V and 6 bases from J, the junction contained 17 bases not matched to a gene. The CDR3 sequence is CSVRIYLGQGPFEQYF. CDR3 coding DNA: TGCAGCGTCCGAATTTACTTGGGACAGGGGCCGTTCGAGCAGTACTTC.

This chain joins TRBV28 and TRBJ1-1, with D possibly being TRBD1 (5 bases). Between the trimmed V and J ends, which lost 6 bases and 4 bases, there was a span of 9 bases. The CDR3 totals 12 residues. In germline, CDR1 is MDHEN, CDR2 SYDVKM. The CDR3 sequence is CASRQGSTEAFF. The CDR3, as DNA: TGTGCCAGCAGGCAGGGCAGCACTGAAGCTTTCTTT.

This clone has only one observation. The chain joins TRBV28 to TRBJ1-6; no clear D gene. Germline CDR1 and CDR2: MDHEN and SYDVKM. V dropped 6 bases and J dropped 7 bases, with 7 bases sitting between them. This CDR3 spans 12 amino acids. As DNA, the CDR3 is TGTGCCAGCAGACCGAGCAATTCACCCCTCCACTTT. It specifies CASRPSNSPLHF.

The CDR3 DNA sequence: TGTGCCAGCAGCGTAGGGGGCATCGGTCCTAACTATGGCTACACCTTC. As protein: CASSVGGIGPNYGYTF. The rearrangement links TRBV9 to TRBJ1-2, with a possible D match to TRBD1 (5 bases). The ends were cut back, 0 bases at V and 0 bases at J, with 12 bases in the middle. CDR1 is SGDLS, CDR2 YYNGEE, per germline. The CDR3 covers 16 residues.

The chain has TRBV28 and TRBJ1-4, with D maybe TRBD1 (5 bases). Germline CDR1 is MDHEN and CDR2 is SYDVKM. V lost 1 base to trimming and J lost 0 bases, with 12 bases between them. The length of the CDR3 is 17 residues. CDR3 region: CASSLLVTATTNEKLFF. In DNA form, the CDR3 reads TGTGCCAGCAGTTTATTGGTGACAGCCACAACTAATGAAAAACTGTTTTTT.

CDR3 bases: TGTGCCAGCTCATCCGGACTTCAGGAGGGGACCCAGTACTTC. Its translation is CASSSGLQEGTQYF. This rearrangement joins TRBV18 to TRBJ2-5; possible D gene TRBD2, 6 bases. V was pared by 5 bases and J by 7 bases, with 17 bases between. Germline V gives CDR1 KGHSH, CDR2 LQKENI. This CDR3 has 14 residues.

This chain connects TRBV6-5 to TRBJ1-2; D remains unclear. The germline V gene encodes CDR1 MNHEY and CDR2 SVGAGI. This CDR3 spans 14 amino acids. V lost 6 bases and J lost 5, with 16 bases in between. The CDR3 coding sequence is TGTGCCAGCAGCCCCAGGCCCCAGTTATATGGCTACACCTTC. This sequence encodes CASSPRPQLYGYTF.

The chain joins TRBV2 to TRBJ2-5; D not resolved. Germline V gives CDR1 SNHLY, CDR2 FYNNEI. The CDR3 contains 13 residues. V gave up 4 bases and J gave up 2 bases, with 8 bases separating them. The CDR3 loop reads CASSANSQETQYF. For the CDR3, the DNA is TGTGCCAGCAGTGCTAATAGTCAAGAGACCCAGTACTTC.

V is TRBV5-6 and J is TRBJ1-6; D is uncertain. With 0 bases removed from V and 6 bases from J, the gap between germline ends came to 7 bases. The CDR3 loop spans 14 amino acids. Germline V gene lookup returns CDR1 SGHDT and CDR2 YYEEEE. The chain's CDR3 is CASSLERPNSPLHF. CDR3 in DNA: TGTGCCAGCAGCTTGGAAAGACCTAATTCACCCCTCCACTTT.